A selection of T cell receptor beta chains follows, all from one sample in a study of human T cells and chemical hapten exposure. TCRdb ran MiXCR on the RACE reads and lists one entry per CDR3 protein. The table includes about 110,000 distinct CDR3 sequences, about a tenth detected once. The sample consisted of whole blood, taken in connection with sensitization to the hapten diphenylcyclopropenone (DPC). The receptors shown here come from a woman in her thirties or forties with alopecia areata. Some clones in this sample may be carry-over from other donors' samples. The CDR3 runs from the conserved cysteine through the conserved F or W. Each record gives: D gene, clone size, V gene, J gene, CDR3 protein, CDR3 DNA. D genes are given only for firm matches. Size tells how often a clone was seen (once, few, many) or the class of an expanded clone, and some rows leave it out.

>NA|few|TRBV7-6|TRBJ1-6
CASSLALQGTDSPLHF
TGTGCCAGCAGCTTGGCACTACAGGGCACCGATTCACCCCTCCACTTT
>NA|few|TRBV5-1|TRBJ1-5
CASSRDGQNQPQHF
TGCGCCAGCAGCCGGGACGGACAGAATCAGCCCCAGCATTTT
>NA|NA|TRBV30|TRBJ1-1
CAWRRDGNTEAFF
TGTGCCTGGAGAAGAGACGGCAACACTGAAGCTTTCTTT
>TRBD1|NA|TRBV20-1|TRBJ2-7
CSARTGQGFYEQYF
TGCAGTGCTCGGACGGGACAGGGTTTCTACGAGCAGTACTTC
>NA|few|TRBV5-1|TRBJ2-2
CASTQKRDTGELFF
TGCGCCAGCACTCAGAAGCGGGACACCGGGGAGCTGTTTTTT
>NA|few|TRBV6-1|TRBJ1-2
CASSDHLEGYTF
TGTGCCAGCAGTGACCACCTGGAAGGCTACACCTTC
>TRBD2|many|TRBV9|TRBJ2-3
CASSGLATNTDTQYF
TGTGCCAGCAGCGGACTAGCGACCAACACAGATACGCAGTATTTT
>NA|NA|TRBV24-1|TRBJ2-1
CATSGVNEQFF
TGTGCCACCAGTGGGGTGAATGAGCAGTTCTTC
>TRBD1|NA|TRBV11-2|TRBJ1-1
CASSPLGALDRAEAFF
TGTGCCAGCAGCCCATTAGGGGCACTCGACAGGGCTGAAGCTTTCTTT
>NA|many|TRBV5-5|TRBJ2-1
CASSLGAFAGAGEQFF
TGTGCCAGCAGCTTGGGGGCCTTCGCCGGGGCTGGTGAGCAGTTCTTC
>NA|many|TRBV7-9|TRBJ1-6
CASSHNQGNSPLHF
TGTGCCAGCAGCCATAACCAGGGCAATTCACCCCTCCACTTT
>NA|NA|TRBV6-2/TRBV6-3|TRBJ2-1
CASSYPVSFSANEQFF
TGTGCCAGCAGTTACCCCGTTTCGTTTAGCGCCAATGAGCAGTTCTTC
>TRBD2|many|TRBV7-3|TRBJ2-5
CASSLTSGGGATQYF
TGTGCCAGCAGCTTGACTAGCGGGGGCGGAGCGACCCAGTACTTC
>TRBD2|many|TRBV20-1|TRBJ2-3
CSARGTSGGDTDTQYF
TGCAGTGCTCGAGGGACTAGCGGGGGGGACACAGATACGCAGTATTTT
>NA|many|TRBV24-1|TRBJ2-3
CATSDLSGTDTQYF
TGTGCCACCAGTGATTTGTCGGGCACAGATACGCAGTATTTT
>TRBD2|few|TRBV5-1|TRBJ2-7
CASSPNVGGGLVEQYF
TGCGCCAGCAGCCCCAACGTCGGGGGGGGACTTGTCGAGCAGTACTTC
>NA|many|TRBV18|TRBJ1-4
CASSRAGEKLFF
TGTGCCAGCTCGAGGGCCGGTGAAAAACTGTTTTTT
>NA|NA|TRBV27|TRBJ2-7
CASRDGIGAPEQYF
TGTGCCAGCAGAGACGGGATAGGGGCCCCCGAGCAGTACTTC
>TRBD2|many|TRBV29-1|TRBJ2-1
CSVEGGGTLNEQFF
TGCAGCGTTGAGGGCGGGGGGACGCTCAATGAGCAGTTCTTC
>NA|many|TRBV2|TRBJ2-1
CASIITGRTSSYNEQFF
TGTGCCAGCATCATCACAGGGAGGACTAGCTCCTACAATGAGCAGTTCTTC
>NA|many|TRBV7-8|TRBJ1-2
CASSLEARGLYGYTF
TGTGCCAGCAGCTTAGAGGCTAGGGGACTTTATGGCTACACCTTC
>NA|many|TRBV12-3/TRBV12-4|TRBJ1-5
CASSLAVDQPQHF
TGTGCCAGCAGTTTAGCGGTTGATCAGCCCCAGCATTTT
>TRBD2|NA|TRBV12-3/TRBV12-4|TRBJ2-1
CASSLWTSVNNEQFF
TGTGCCAGCAGTCTATGGACTAGCGTGAACAATGAGCAGTTCTTC
>NA|many|TRBV27|TRBJ1-2
CASSLGGLGGYTF
TGTGCCAGCAGTTTGGGAGGGTTGGGCGGCTACACCTTC
>NA|few|TRBV5-1|TRBJ1-4
CASSLVLNEKLFF
TGCGCCAGCAGCTTGGTACTTAATGAAAAACTGTTTTTT
>NA|NA|TRBV4-2|TRBJ1-2
CASTLGQMNYGYTF
TGTGCCAGCACTTTAGGACAAATGAACTATGGCTACACCTTC
>NA|many|TRBV12-3/TRBV12-4|TRBJ1-5
CASSPLQADQPQHF
TGTGCCAGCAGTCCTCTCCAGGCAGATCAGCCCCAGCATTTT
>NA|many|TRBV4-3|TRBJ2-6
CASSQTGANVLTF
TGCGCCAGCAGCCAAACTGGGGCCAACGTCCTGACTTTC
>NA|many|TRBV7-2|TRBJ2-7
CASEEGVSYEQYF
TGTGCCAGCGAGGAGGGCGTCTCCTACGAGCAGTACTTC
>NA|NA|TRBV14|TRBJ1-3
CASSHLGGSGNTIYF
TGTGCCAGCAGCCATTTGGGTGGCTCTGGAAACACCATATATTTT
>NA|few|TRBV9|TRBJ2-1
CASSGSSNEQFF
TGTGCCAGCAGCGGGAGCAGCAATGAGCAGTTCTTC
>NA|many|TRBV13|TRBJ2-1
CASSLDGNEQFF
TGTGCCAGCAGCTTAGACGGGAATGAGCAGTTCTTC
>TRBD1|few|TRBV4-2|TRBJ1-4
CASTPGGTYEKLFF
TGTGCCAGCACCCCAGGGGGGACTTATGAAAAACTGTTTTTT
>NA|many|TRBV5-1|TRBJ1-3
CASRQGSGNTIYF
TGCGCCAGCAGACAGGGTTCTGGAAACACCATATATTTT
>NA|many|TRBV7-8|TRBJ2-7
CASSSRDTSYEQYF
TGTGCCAGCAGCTCCCGGGACACCTCCTACGAGCAGTACTTC
>NA|many|TRBV11-3|TRBJ2-7
CASSLYREDEQYF
TGTGCCAGCAGCCTTTACAGGGAGGACGAGCAGTACTTC
>NA|many|TRBV11-3|TRBJ2-3
CASSGRTATDTQYF
TGTGCCAGCAGCGGAAGGACAGCCACAGATACGCAGTATTTT
>NA|many|TRBV29-1|TRBJ2-2
CSVVGPSNTGELFF
TGCAGCGTTGTTGGACCGTCGAACACCGGGGAGCTGTTTTTT
>NA|NA|TRBV7-9|TRBJ2-7
CASRILPGPLGEQYF
TGTGCCAGCAGGATTCTTCCCGGGCCTTTGGGGGAGCAGTACTTC
>NA|many|TRBV20-1|TRBJ1-2
CSASNTGSYALGYTF
TGCAGTGCTAGTAATACAGGGTCCTATGCGTTGGGCTACACCTTC
>TRBD1|few|TRBV7-9|TRBJ2-1
CASSPGTGLSEQFF
TGTGCCAGCAGTCCCGGGACAGGGTTGAGTGAGCAGTTCTTC
>NA|few|TRBV30|TRBJ2-6
CAWSYSGANVLTF
TGTGCCTGGAGTTACTCTGGGGCCAACGTCCTGACTTTC
>TRBD1|NA|TRBV12-3/TRBV12-4|TRBJ2-7
CASSFGTVAYEQYF
TGTGCCAGCAGCTTTGGGACAGTCGCCTACGAGCAGTACTTC
>NA|NA|TRBV9|TRBJ1-3
CASSVYGSRDIGNTIYF
TGTGCCAGCAGCGTATATGGGTCCCGGGACATAGGAAACACCATATATTTT
>NA|many|TRBV6-2/TRBV6-3|TRBJ1-2
CASGEGGFLNYGYTF
TGTGCCAGCGGCGAGGGGGGATTTCTTAACTATGGCTACACCTTC
>NA|NA|TRBV10-3|TRBJ2-7
CAITEGYEQYF
TGTGCCATCACCGAGGGTTACGAGCAGTACTTC
>TRBD1|few|TRBV29-1|TRBJ2-2
CSVEDGVGTARGTGELFF
TGCAGCGTTGAAGATGGGGTAGGGACAGCCCGAGGCACCGGGGAGCTGTTTTTT
>NA|many|TRBV6-2/TRBV6-3|TRBJ1-1
CASSYSDLVLGNTEAFF
TGTGCCAGCAGTTACTCTGACTTGGTGCTAGGGAACACTGAAGCTTTCTTT
>TRBD1|NA|TRBV5-1|TRBJ1-5
CASSLDGTGVQPQHF
TGCGCCAGCAGCTTGGATGGGACAGGGGTTCAGCCCCAGCATTTT
>NA|many|TRBV24-1|TRBJ1-2
CATSDHRVGGGYTF
TGTGCCACCAGTGATCACAGGGTCGGCGGCGGCTACACCTTC
>NA|many|TRBV10-3|TRBJ2-7
CAISGAALYEQYF
TGTGCCATCAGTGGAGCAGCGCTGTACGAGCAGTACTTC
>NA|many|TRBV13|TRBJ1-2
CASSLDPGVGDYGYTF
TGTGCCAGCAGCTTAGATCCAGGGGTCGGGGACTATGGCTACACCTTC
>NA|NA|TRBV7-8|TRBJ2-3
CASSFSFGADTQYF
TGTGCCAGCAGCTTTAGCTTCGGCGCAGATACGCAGTATTTT
>NA|many|TRBV29-1|TRBJ2-6
CSVEAGGSGANVLTF
TGCAGCGTTGAGGCGGGTGGCTCTGGGGCCAACGTCCTGACTTTC
>TRBD2|few|TRBV3-1|TRBJ2-7
CASSPGGRKENEQYF
TGTGCCAGCAGCCCGGGGGGGCGTAAAGAGAACGAGCAGTACTTC